The clone carrying this T cell receptor beta chain was found a few times. The sample comes from a study of blood T cell repertoires in COVID-19. Study processing details: Researchers report that nucleated cell counts were estimated from reference gene primer amplification. Only in-frame clones appear in the TCRdb table, and some are missing; sequencing was by immunoSEQ multiplex PCR. V and J calls and clone size are those listed in that table; D and trimming were worked out from the DNA. In the table there are 60,000 to 65,000 clones, 60% to 75% of which are singletons. The CDR3 contains 12 residues. Trimming pared 1 base from V and 6 bases from J, leaving 6 bases between. The germline V gene encodes CDR1 LGHDT and CDR2 YNNKEL (reference sequence).

The chain links TRBV3-1 (or the pseudogene TRBV3-2) to TRBJ1-2; D is unresolved. Sequencing was carried out using peripheral blood. This receptor was taken from an elderly woman with acute or convalescent COVID-19. The CDR3 reads CASSQGAHGYTF. CDR3 sequence (DNA): TGTGCCAGCAGCCAAGGAGCTCATGGCTACACCTTC.